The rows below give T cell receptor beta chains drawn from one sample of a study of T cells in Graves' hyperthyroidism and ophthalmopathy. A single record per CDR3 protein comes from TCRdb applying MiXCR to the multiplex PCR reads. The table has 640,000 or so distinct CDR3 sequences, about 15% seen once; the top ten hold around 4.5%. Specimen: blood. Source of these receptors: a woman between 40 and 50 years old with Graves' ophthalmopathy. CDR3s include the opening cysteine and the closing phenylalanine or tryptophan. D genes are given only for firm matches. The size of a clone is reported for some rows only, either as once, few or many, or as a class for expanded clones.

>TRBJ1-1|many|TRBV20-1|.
TGCAGTGCTAGAGATCGCGAAGGGAAAGTCCTAAACACTGAAGCTTTCTTT
CSARDREGKVLNTEAFF
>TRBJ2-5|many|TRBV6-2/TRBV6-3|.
TGTGCCAGCAGTTACGGTCAGTCTAGGGAGACCCAGTACTTC
CASSYGQSRETQYF
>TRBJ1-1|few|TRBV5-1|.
TGCGCCAGCAGCCGGACGCCTAGGGGGGACACTGAAGCTTTCTTT
CASSRTPRGDTEAFF
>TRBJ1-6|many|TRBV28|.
TGTGCCAGCAGTTACTCACTTCGGTCACCCCTCCACTTT
CASSYSLRSPLHF
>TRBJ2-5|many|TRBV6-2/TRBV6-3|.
TGTGCCAGCAGTTATGGTCCCGAAGAGACCCAGTACTTC
CASSYGPEETQYF
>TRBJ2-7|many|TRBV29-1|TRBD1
TGCAGCGTGGCGGGACAGGCGAACTCCTACGAGCAGTACTTC
CSVAGQANSYEQYF
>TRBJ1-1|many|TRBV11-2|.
TGTGCCAGCAGCTTCGGGGGATGGACTGAAGCTTTCTTT
CASSFGGWTEAFF
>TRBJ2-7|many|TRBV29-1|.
TGCAGCGTTTACACAGGAACCTCCTCCTACGAGCAGTACTTC
CSVYTGTSSYEQYF
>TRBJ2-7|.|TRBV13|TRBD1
TGTGCCAGCAGCCCCCGGGGACAGAACTCCTACGAGCAGTACTTC
CASSPRGQNSYEQYF
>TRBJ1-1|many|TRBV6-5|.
TGTGCCAGCAGTATACGAACGGGTGGTGATGAAGCTTTCTTT
CASSIRTGGDEAFF